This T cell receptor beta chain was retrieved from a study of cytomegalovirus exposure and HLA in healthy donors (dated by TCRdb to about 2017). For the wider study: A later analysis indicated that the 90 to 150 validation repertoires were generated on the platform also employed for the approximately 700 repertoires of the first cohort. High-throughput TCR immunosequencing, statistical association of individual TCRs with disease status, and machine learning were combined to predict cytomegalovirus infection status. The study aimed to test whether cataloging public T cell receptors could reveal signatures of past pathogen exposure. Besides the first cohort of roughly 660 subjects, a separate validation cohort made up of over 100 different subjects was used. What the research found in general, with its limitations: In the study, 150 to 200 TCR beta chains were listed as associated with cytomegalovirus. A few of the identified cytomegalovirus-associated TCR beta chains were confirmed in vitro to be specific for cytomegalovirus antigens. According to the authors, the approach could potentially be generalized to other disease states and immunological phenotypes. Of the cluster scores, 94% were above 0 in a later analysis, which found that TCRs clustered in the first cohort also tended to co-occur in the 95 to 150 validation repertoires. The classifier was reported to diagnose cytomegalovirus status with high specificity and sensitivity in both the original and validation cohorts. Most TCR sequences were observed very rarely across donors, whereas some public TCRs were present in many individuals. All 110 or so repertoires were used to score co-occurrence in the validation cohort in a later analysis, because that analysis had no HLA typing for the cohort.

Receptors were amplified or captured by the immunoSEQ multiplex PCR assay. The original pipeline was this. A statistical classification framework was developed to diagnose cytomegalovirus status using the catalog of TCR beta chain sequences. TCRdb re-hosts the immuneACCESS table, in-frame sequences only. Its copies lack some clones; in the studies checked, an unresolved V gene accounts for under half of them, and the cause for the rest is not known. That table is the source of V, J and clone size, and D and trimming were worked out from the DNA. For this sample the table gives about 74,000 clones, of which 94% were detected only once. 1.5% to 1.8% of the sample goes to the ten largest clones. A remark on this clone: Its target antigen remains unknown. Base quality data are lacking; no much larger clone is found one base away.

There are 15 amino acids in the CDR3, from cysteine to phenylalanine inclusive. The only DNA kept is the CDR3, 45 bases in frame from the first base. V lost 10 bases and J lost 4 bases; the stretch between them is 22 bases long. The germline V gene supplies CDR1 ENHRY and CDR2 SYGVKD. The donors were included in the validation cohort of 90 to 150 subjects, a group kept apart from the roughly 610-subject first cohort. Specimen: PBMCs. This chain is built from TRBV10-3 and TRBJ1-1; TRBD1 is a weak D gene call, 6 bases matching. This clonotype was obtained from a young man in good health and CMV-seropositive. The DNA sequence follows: TGTGCCAACGGTGGCCATTGGGTAGGGGGCACTGAAGCTTTCTTT. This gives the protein CANGGHWVGGTEAFF.